These 10 T cell receptor beta chains came from one sample sequenced in a study of T cells after yellow fever vaccination. MiXCR, run by TCRdb on the 5' RACE reads, gives a single entry per CDR3 protein. The data show about 320,000 distinct CDR3 sequences, with about 10% seen just once and about 3% held by the top ten. Sequences were derived from CD4+ T cells sorted from PBMCs, sampled 45 days after the yellow fever booster vaccination. These receptors were collected from a man aged 18 to 30 who received the YFV17D yellow fever vaccine.

In its sample, this clonotype was seen many times. In nucleotides, the CDR3 is TGTGCCAGCTCCAGGTTCGGGGACTATGGCTACACCTTC. Translated: CASSRFGDYGYTF. This chain joins TRBV6-5 and TRBJ1-2, with unresolved D. Per germline, CDR1 MNHEY and CDR2 SVGAGI. Trimming left V 8 bases short and J 3 bases short, with 13 bases between. CDR3 length equals 13 residues.

Ten or more counts support this clonotype. The rearrangement links TRBV20-1 to TRBJ1-1; D uncertain. With 5 bases removed from V and 2 bases from J, the gap between germline ends came to 12 bases. CDR1 is DFQATT, CDR2 SNEGSKA, per germline (reference sequence). The CDR3 sequence is 13 residues long. CDR3 loop: CSACPNLNTEAFF. The DNA for the CDR3 is TGCAGTGCTTGCCCAAACCTAAACACTGAAGCTTTCTTT.

This clonotype was counted between two and nine times. This rearrangement joins TRBV28 to TRBJ2-3; D possibly matches TRBD1 or TRBD2 (5 bases each). The V and J ends lost 8 bases and 8 bases respectively, with 14 bases between them. Germline-derived CDR1 and CDR2 are MDHEN and SYDVKM. The CDR3 loop spans 12 amino acids. CDR3 in amino acids: CASGRGGLTQYF. In DNA form, the CDR3 reads TGTGCCAGCGGCCGTGGGGGTCTTACGCAGTATTTT.

The table lists this clonotype with a few counts. The chain recombines TRBV5-1 with TRBJ1-1, with D tentatively TRBD1 (6 bases). Trimming removed 4 bases at V and 7 bases at J, with 23 bases between. The CDR3 has 16 residues. Per germline, CDR1 SGHRS and CDR2 YFSETQ. CDR3 in amino acids: CASSPVVGAGGGEAFF. CDR3 coding DNA: TGCGCCAGCAGCCCGGTCGTCGGTGCGGGGGGCGGTGAAGCTTTCTTT.

This clonotype occurred many times. The chain has TRBV7-9 and TRBJ2-7; 9 nucleotides match TRBD1. The CDR3 spans 15 residues. Trimming removed 10 bases from V and 2 bases from J; junction bases left unmatched: 12. Per germline, CDR1 SEHNR and CDR2 FQNEAQ (reference sequence). The CDR3 DNA follows: TGTGCCACTCAGGGCGAGGACAGGGGTCCCTACGAGCAGTACTTC. Residues: CATQGEDRGPYEQYF.

The chain carries TRBV20-1 and TRBJ2-3, with a tentative D call TRBD2 (5 bases). The CDR3 length is 15 residues. Germline V gives CDR1 DFQATT, CDR2 SNEGSKA (reference sequence). Between the trimmed V and J ends, which lost 6 bases and 6 bases, there was a span of 22 bases. The CDR3 DNA sequence: TGCAGTGCCAGTCTAGCAAACCTAGGACCGGATACGCAGTATTTT. It is translated as CSASLANLGPDTQYF.

This clonotype was counted a few times. The V call is TRBV5-1, the J call TRBJ2-5, with 9 bases matching TRBD2. The CDR3 totals 14 residues. Germline CDR1 SGHRS, CDR2 YFSETQ. Trimming at V came to 6 bases and at J to 5 bases, leaving 8 bases not matched to a gene. The CDR3 here is CASNPGLALETQYF. CDR3 bases: TGCGCCAGCAATCCGGGACTAGCTTTGGAGACCCAGTACTTC.

The gene calls are TRBV4-3 and TRBJ1-5; D may be TRBD1 (5 bases). Germline loops: CDR1 LGHNA, CDR2 YSLEER. The CDR3 has 14 amino acids. Trimming removed 0 bases at V and 9 bases at J, with 12 bases between. The CDR3 reads CASSQDLGPRPQHF. The CDR3 DNA is TGCGCCAGCAGCCAAGATTTGGGGCCTCGGCCCCAGCATTTT.

The J gene is TRBJ2-3, the V gene TRBV5-1; D is unresolved. This CDR3 has 14 amino acids. Deletions cut 0 bases from V and 2 bases from J, with 7 bases between. Germline-derived CDR1 and CDR2 are SGHRS and YFSETQ. The CDR3 is CASSLVAPTDTQYF. The DNA of the CDR3 is TGCGCCAGCAGCTTGGTGGCCCCCACAGATACGCAGTATTTT.

In its sample, this clonotype was seen a few times. This may arise from a read error, as a much more abundant clone is one base away. V usage is TRBV7-2 and J usage is TRBJ2-2; D is unclear. The V end was cut by 3 bases, the J end by 1 base, with 3 bases between. CDR1 SGHTA and CDR2 FQGNSA come from the germline V gene. This CDR3 contains 13 residues. CDR3 coding DNA: TGTGCCAGCAGCTTCATGAACACCGGGGAGCTGTTTTTT. This encodes CASSFMNTGELFF.